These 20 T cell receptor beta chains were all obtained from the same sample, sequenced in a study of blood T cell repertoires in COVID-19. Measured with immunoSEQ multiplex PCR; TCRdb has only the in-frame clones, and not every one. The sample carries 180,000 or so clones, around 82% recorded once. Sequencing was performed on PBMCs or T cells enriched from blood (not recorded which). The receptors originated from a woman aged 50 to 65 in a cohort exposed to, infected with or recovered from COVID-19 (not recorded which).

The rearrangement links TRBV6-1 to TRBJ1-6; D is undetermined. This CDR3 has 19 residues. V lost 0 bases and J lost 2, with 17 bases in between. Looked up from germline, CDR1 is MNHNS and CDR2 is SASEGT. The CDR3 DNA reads TGTGCCAGCAGTGAAGCCTACTTCCCGGGAGGAACCTATAATTCACCCCTCCACTTT. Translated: CASSEAYFPGGTYNSPLHF.

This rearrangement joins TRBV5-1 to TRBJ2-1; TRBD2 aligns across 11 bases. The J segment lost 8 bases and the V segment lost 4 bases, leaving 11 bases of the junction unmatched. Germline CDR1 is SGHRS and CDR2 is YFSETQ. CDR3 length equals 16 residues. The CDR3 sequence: CASSLGTSGFSDEQFF. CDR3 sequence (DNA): TGCGCCAGCAGCCTCGGGACTAGCGGTTTTTCAGATGAGCAGTTCTTC.

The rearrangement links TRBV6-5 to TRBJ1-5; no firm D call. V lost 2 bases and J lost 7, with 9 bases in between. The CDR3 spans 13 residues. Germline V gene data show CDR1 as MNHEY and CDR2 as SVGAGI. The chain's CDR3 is CASSYVISQPQHF. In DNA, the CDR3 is TGTGCCAGCAGTTACGTGATAAGCCAGCCCCAGCATTTT.

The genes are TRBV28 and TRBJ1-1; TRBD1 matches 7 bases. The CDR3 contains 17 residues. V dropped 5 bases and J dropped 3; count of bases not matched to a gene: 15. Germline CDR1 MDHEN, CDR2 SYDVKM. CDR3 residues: CASSPRGGGGFDTEAFF. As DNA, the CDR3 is TGTGCCAGCAGTCCTCGAGGAGGAGGGGGCTTTGACACTGAAGCTTTCTTT.

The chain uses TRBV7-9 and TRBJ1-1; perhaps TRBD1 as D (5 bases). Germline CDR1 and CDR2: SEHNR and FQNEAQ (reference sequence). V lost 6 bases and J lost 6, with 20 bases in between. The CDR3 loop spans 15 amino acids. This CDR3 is CASSLSGGGKAEAFF. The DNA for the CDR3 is TGTGCCAGCAGTCTCTCGGGCGGGGGTAAGGCTGAAGCTTTCTTT.

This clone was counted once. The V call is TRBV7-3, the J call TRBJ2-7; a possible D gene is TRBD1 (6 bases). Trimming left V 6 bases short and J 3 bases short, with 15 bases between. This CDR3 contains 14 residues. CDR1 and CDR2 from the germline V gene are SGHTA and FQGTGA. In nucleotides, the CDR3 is TGTGCCAGCAGGTCGAGTGCAGGGGACTACGAGCAGTACTTC. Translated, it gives CASRSSAGDYEQYF.

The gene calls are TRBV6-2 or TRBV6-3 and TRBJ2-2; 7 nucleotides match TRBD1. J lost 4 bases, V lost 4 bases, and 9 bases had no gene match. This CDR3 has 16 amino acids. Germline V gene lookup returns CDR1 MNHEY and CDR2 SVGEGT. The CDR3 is CASSSPGTVSTGELFF. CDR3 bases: TGTGCCAGCAGTTCCCCCGGGACAGTGAGCACCGGGGAGCTGTTTTTT.

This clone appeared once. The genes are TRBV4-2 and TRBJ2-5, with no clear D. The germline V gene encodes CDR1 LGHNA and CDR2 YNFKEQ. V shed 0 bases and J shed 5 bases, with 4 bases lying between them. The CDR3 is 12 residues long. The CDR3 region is CASSQDRETQYF. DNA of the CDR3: TGTGCCAGCAGCCAAGATCGGGAGACCCAGTACTTC.

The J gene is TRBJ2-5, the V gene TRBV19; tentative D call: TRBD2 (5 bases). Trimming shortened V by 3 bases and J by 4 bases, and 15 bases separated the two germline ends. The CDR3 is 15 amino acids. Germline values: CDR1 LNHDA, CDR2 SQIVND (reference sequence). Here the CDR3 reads CASSIRTPRPETQYF. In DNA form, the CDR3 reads TGTGCCAGTAGTATTCGGACTCCGCGCCCAGAGACCCAGTACTTC. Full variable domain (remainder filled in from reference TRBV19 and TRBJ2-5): DGGITQSPKYLFRKEGQNVTLSCEQNLNHDAMYWYRQDPGQGLRLIYYSQIVNDFQKGDIAEGYSVSREKKESFPLTVTSAQKNPTAFYLCASSIRTPRPETQYFGPGTRLLVL.

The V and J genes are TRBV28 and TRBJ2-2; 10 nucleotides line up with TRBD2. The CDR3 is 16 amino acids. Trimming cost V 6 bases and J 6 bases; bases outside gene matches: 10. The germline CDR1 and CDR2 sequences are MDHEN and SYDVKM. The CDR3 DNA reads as TGTGCCAGCAGCGAGTCCCGTAGCGGGAGGCCCGGGGAGCTGTTTTTT. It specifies CASSESRSGRPGELFF.

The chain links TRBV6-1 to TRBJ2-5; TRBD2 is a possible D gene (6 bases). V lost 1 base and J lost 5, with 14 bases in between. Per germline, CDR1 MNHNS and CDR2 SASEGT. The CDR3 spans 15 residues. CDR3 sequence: CASSEGAGLGETQYF. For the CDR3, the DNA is TGTGCCAGCAGTGAAGGCGCGGGATTAGGGGAGACCCAGTACTTC.

In nucleotides, the CDR3 is TGTGCCAGCAGCCGGAGAGCGGACACTGAAGCTTTCTTT. Its protein is CASSRRADTEAFF. The chain is built from TRBV2 and TRBJ1-1; no firm D call. The V end lost 6 bases, the J end lost 3 bases, and 11 bases lay between the germline ends. The CDR3 runs to 13 residues. Germline-derived CDR1 and CDR2 are SNHLY and FYNNEI.

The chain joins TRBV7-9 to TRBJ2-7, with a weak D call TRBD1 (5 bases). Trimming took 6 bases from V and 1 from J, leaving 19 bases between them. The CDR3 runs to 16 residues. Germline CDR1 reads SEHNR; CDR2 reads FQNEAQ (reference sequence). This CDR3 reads CASSSNLGQGSYEQYF. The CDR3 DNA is TGTGCCAGCAGTTCGAACCTCGGCCAGGGATCCTACGAGCAGTACTTC.

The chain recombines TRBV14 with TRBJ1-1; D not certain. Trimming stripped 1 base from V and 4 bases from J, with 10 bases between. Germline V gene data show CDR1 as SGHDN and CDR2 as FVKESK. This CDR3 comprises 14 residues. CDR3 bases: TGTGCCAGCAGCCAAGTTAGAGGGCCCACTGAAGCTTTCTTT. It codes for CASSQVRGPTEAFF.

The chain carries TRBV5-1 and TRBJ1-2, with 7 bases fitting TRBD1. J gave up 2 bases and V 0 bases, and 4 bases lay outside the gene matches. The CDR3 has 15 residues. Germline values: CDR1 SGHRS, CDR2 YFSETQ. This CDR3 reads CASSLVVGGNYGYTF. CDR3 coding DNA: TGCGCCAGCAGCTTGGTCGTAGGGGGCAACTATGGCTACACCTTC.

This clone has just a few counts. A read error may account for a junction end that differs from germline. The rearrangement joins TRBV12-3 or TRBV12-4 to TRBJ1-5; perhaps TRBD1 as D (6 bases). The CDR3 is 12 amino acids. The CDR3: CASSPGGGQSVF. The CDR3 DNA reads TGTGCCAGCAGCCCCGGGGGGGGACAATCTGTTTTT.

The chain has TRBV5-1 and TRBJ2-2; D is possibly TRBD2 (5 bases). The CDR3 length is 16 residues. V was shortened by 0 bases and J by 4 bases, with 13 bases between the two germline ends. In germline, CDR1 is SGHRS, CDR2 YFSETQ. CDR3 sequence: CASSLGAPAGTGELFF. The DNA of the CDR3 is TGCGCCAGCAGCTTGGGAGCCCCGGCGGGCACCGGGGAGCTGTTTTTT. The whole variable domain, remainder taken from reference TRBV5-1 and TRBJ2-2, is KAGVTQTPRYLIKTRGQQVTLSCSPISGHRSVSWYQQTPGQGLQFLFEYFSETQRNKGNFPGRFSGRQFSNSRSEMNVSTLELGDSALYLCASSLGAPAGTGELFFGEGSRLTVL.

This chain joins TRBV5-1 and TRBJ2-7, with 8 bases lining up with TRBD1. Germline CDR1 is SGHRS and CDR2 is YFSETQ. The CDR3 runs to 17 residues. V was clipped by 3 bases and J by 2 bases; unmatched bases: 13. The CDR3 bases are TGCGCCAGCAGCTCTAAGGCCATCGGACAGGGCGCCTACGAGCAGTACTTC. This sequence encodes CASSSKAIGQGAYEQYF.

The chain's CDR3 is CSVAGLAGGPAYEQYF. The CDR3 DNA follows: TGCAGCGTCGCGGGACTAGCGGGAGGTCCCGCTTACGAGCAGTACTTC. The V and J genes are TRBV29-1 and TRBJ2-7, with TRBD2 matching 15 bases. Germline lookup yields CDR1 SQVTM and CDR2 ANQGSEA. Trimming removed 6 bases from V and 4 bases from J; junction bases left unmatched: 10. This CDR3 spans 16 amino acids.

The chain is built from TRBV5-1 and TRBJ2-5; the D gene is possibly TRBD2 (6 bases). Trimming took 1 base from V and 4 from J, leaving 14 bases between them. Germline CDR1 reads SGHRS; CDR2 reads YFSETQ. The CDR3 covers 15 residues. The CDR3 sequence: CASSLRPTGGETQYF. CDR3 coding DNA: TGCGCCAGCAGCTTGAGACCGACCGGGGGAGAGACCCAGTACTTC.